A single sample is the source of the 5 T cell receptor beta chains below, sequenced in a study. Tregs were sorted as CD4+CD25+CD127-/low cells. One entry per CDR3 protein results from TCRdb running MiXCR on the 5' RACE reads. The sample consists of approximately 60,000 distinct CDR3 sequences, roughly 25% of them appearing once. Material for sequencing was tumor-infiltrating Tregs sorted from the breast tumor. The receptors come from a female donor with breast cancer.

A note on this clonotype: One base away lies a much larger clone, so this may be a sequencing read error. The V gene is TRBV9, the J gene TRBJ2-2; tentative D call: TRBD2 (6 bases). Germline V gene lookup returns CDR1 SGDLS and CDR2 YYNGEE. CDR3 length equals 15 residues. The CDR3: CASSVGPSNTGGLFF. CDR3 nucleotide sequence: TGTGCCAGCAGCGTAGGCCCTTCGAACACCGGGGGGCTGTTTTTT.

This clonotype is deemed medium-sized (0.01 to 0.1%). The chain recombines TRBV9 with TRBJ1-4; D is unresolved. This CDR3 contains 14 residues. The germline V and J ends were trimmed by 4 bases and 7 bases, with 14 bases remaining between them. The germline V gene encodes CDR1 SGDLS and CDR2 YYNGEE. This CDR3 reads CASSPTGGGEKLFF. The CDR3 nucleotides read TGTGCCAGCAGCCCCACGGGAGGTGGTGAAAAACTGTTTTTT.

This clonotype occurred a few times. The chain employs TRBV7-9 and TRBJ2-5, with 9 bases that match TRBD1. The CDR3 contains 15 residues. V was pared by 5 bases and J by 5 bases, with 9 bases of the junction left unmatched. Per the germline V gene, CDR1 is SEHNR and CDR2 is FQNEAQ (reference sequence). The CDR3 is CASSLGTGSMETQYF. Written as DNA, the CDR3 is TGTGCCAGCAGCCTGGGGACAGGGTCCATGGAGACCCAGTACTTC.

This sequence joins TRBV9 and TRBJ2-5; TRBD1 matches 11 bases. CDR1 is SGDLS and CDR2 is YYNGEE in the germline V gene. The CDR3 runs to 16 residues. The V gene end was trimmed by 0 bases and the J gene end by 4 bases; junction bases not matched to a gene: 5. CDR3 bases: TGTGCCAGCAGCGTAGGGACAGGGGGCACGAGAGAGACCCAGTACTTC. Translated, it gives CASSVGTGGTRETQYF.

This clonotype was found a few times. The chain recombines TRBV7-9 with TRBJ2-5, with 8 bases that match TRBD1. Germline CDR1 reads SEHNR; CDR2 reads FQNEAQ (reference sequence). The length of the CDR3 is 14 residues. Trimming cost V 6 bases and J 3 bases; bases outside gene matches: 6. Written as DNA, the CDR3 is TGTGCCAGCAGATCTACAGGGGGAGAAGAGACCCAGTACTTC. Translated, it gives CASRSTGGEETQYF.